This T cell receptor (beta chain) is drawn from a study of T cells in Graves' hyperthyroidism and ophthalmopathy. TCR beta CDR3 regions were amplified from RNA. TCR CDR3 underwent first-round RT-PCR with the HTBI primer set. TCRdb reprocessed the multiplex PCR reads with MiXCR, giving one entry per CDR3 protein. Of about 760,000 distinct CDR3 sequences listed, around a third are singletons. The CDR3 contains 13 residues. The TCR comes from a middle-aged woman with Graves' hyperthyroidism. The chain uses TRBV7-1 and TRBJ2-7; 10 nucleotides line up with TRBD2. The closer fit of TRBJ2-1 to the DNA end suggests the J call may be wrong. TRBV7-1 belongs to the ORF category, with a function that is uncertain. The sample was blood. In DNA form, the CDR3 reads TGTGCCAGCAGCTCCCAACTAGCGGGGGAGCAGTTCTTC. As protein: CASSSQLAGEQFF.